The clone carrying this T cell receptor (beta chain) has a handful of counts. The use of a sample-barcoded 5' primer and a J-beta primer mix characterized a second PCR of 7 to 11 cycles. TCRdb re-called the 5' RACE reads with MiXCR, one entry per CDR3 protein. The top ten hold roughly 13% of the sample, which has 980,000 or so distinct CDR3 sequences, 45% to 50% seen once. V was clipped by 4 bases and J by 0 bases, with 11 bases between them. The CDR3 is 15 residues long. Germline CDR1 MNHNY, CDR2 SVGAGI (reference sequence). The entry originates in a study of blood T cells in healthy people across ages.

The TCR comes from a man aged 25 to 45 in good health. This chain uses TRBV6-6 with TRBJ2-3; TRBD2 might be the D (6 bases). The material sequenced was blood. CDR3 in amino acids: CASSSAGQSTDTQYF. In DNA, the CDR3 is TGTGCCAGCAGTTCTGCGGGGCAGAGCACAGATACGCAGTATTTT.